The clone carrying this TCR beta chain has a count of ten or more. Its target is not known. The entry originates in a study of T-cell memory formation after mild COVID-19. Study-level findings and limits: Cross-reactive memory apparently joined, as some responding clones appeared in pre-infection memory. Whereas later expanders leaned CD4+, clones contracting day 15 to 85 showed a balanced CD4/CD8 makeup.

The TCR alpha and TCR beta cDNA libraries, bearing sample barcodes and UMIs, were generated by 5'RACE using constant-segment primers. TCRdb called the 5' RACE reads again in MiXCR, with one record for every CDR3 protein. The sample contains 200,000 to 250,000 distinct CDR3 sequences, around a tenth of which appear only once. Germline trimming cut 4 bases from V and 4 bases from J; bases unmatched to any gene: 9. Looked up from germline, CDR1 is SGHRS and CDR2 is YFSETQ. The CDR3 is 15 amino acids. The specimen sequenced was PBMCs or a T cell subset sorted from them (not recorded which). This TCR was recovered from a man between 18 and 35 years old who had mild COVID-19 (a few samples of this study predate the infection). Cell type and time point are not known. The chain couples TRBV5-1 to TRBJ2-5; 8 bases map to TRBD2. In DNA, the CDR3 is TGCGCCAGCAGCATGGGACTAGTGAGTGGAGAGACCCAGTACTTC. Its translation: CASSMGLVSGETQYF. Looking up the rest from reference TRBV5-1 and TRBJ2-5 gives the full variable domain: KAGVTQTPRYLIKTRGQQVTLSCSPISGHRSVSWYQQTPGQGLQFLFEYFSETQRNKGNFPGRFSGRQFSNSRSEMNVSTLELGDSALYLCASSMGLVSGETQYFGPGTRLLVL.